The 23 T cell receptor beta chains given below trace back to one sample, sequenced in a study of cytomegalovirus exposure and HLA in healthy donors. Sequencing was performed with immunoSEQ multiplex PCR; in TCRdb, only in-frame clones are kept and a portion is missing. The repertoire holds about 160,000 clones, with around 92% as singletons. Sequenced input: PBMCs. Receptors were obtained from a man in his late teens or twenties in good health and CMV-seropositive.

The chain is built from TRBV6-5 and TRBJ2-5; TRBD2 is a possible D gene (5 bases). V was pared by 4 bases and J by 4 bases, with 16 bases between. The CDR3 consists of 15 residues. CDR1 MNHEY and CDR2 SVGAGI come from the germline V gene. In DNA, the CDR3 is TGTGCCAGCAGTTCTCCCGCGGGTAGCCTAGAGACCCAGTACTTC. Protein sequence: CASSSPAGSLETQYF.

This clone was counted once. This rearrangement joins TRBV28 to TRBJ1-5; D ambiguous. From germline, CDR1 is MDHEN and CDR2 SYDVKM. Trimming cost V 7 bases and J 5 bases, with 9 bases left between them. This CDR3 has 12 residues. The CDR3 loop is CASTHTDQPQHF. The CDR3 DNA sequence: TGTGCCAGCACCCATACGGATCAGCCCCAGCATTTT.

This clone was counted a single time. The V gene is TRBV4-1, the J gene TRBJ1-1, with TRBD1 as a possible D gene (5 bases). The CDR3 spans 14 residues. V was trimmed by 2 bases and J by 4 bases, leaving 11 bases between them. The germline CDR1 and CDR2 sequences are MGHRA and YSYEKL. CDR3 sequence (DNA): TGCGCCAGCAGCCAAACGCGGGGGGGCACTGAAGCTTTCTTT. The encoded protein is CASSQTRGGTEAFF.

The chain has TRBV5-1 and TRBJ2-7; D perhaps matches TRBD2 (6 bases). V lost 4 bases and J lost 4, with 15 bases in between. From germline, CDR1 is SGHRS and CDR2 YFSETQ. The CDR3 is 14 residues long. The CDR3 loop reads CASSPRSSDYEQYF. CDR3 nucleotides: TGCGCCAGCAGCCCGAGGTCTAGCGATTACGAGCAGTACTTC.

The chain is built from TRBV28 and TRBJ2-6, with 7 nucleotides matching TRBD1. From germline, CDR1 is MDHEN and CDR2 SYDVKM. CDR3 length equals 17 residues. Unmatched junction bases numbered 8, after V lost 5 bases and J lost 1 base. The CDR3 loop reads CASSPGQVSSGANVLTF. The CDR3, as DNA: TGTGCCAGCAGTCCAGGACAGGTGTCTTCTGGGGCCAACGTCCTGACTTTC.

The CDR3 coding sequence is TGTGCCAGCAGATTCCGGGACAGGACCTACAATGAGCAGTTCTTC. This translates into CASRFRDRTYNEQFF. The chain employs TRBV7-2 and TRBJ2-1; the match to TRBD1 covers 8 bases. Germline CDR1 and CDR2: SGHTA and FQGNSA. The J segment lost 2 bases and the V segment lost 6 bases, leaving 6 bases of the junction unmatched. This CDR3 comprises 15 residues.

This chain uses TRBV7-9 with TRBJ2-3; the D is unclear. Germline-derived CDR1 and CDR2 are SEHNR and FQNEAQ (reference sequence). With 1 base removed from V and 2 bases from J, the gap between germline ends came to 7 bases. This CDR3 comprises 14 residues. CDR3 bases: TGTGCCAGCAGCTTAGTGCGTGCCACAGATACGCAGTATTTT. It encodes CASSLVRATDTQYF.

This chain uses TRBV7-2 with TRBJ2-7, with 7 positions matching TRBD1. This CDR3 comprises 14 residues. V gave up 6 bases and J gave up 0 bases; unmatched junction bases: 5. Germline lookup yields CDR1 SGHTA and CDR2 FQGNSA. The DNA for the CDR3 is TGTGCCAGCAGGGGGACAGCCTCCTCCTACGAGCAGTACTTC. Encoded protein: CASRGTASSYEQYF. The variable domain in full, completed from reference TRBV7-2 and TRBJ2-7, reads GAGVSQSPSNKVTEKGKDVELRCDPISGHTALYWYRQSLGQGLEFLIYFQGNSAPDKSGLPSDRFSAERTGGSVSTLTIQRTQQEDSAVYLCASRGTASSYEQYFGPGTRLTVT.

V is TRBV7-9 and J is TRBJ1-2; D might be TRBD1 (5 bases). This CDR3 contains 13 residues. Deletions cut 5 bases from V and 4 bases from J, with 11 bases between. Germline V gene lookup returns CDR1 SEHNR and CDR2 FQNEAQ (reference sequence). The CDR3 DNA reads TGTGCCAGCAGCCCCGACAGAGGCTATGGCTACACCTTC. It translates to CASSPDRGYGYTF.

This sequence joins TRBV6-5 and TRBJ2-2; perhaps TRBD2 as D (6 bases). The CDR3 is 15 amino acids. Germline CDR1 is MNHEY and CDR2 is SVGAGI. V was shortened by 6 bases and J by 3 bases, with 14 bases between the two germline ends. CDR3 nucleotide sequence: TGTGCCAGCAGACGGAGATGGAGGGACACCGGGGAGCTGTTTTTT. It codes for CASRRRWRDTGELFF.

CDR3 coding DNA: TGCAGCGTGTATTCAGGGATAGGAAACTATGGCTACACCTTC. Translated, it gives CSVYSGIGNYGYTF. The chain is built from TRBV29-1 and TRBJ1-2; weak D call: TRBD1 (5 bases). Germline assignment: CDR1 SQVTM and CDR2 ANQGSEA. The CDR3 loop spans 14 amino acids. The V end was cut by 6 bases, the J end by 2 bases, with 16 bases between.

The chain couples TRBV5-6 to TRBJ2-1, with TRBD2 matching 7 bases. Germline V gives CDR1 SGHDT, CDR2 YYEEEE. This CDR3 is built from 16 residues. With 0 bases clipped from V and 4 bases from J, the junction kept 7 bases outside the gene matches. As DNA, the CDR3 is TGTGCCAGCAGCTTGGCCTCAGCGGGAAAGTACAATGAGCAGTTCTTC. The encoded protein is CASSLASAGKYNEQFF.

J is TRBJ1-2 and V is TRBV27; possibly TRBD1 for D (5 bases). CDR1 is MNHEY and CDR2 is SMNVEV in the germline V gene (reference sequence). The ends were cut back, 6 bases at V and 3 bases at J, with 17 bases in the middle. The length of the CDR3 is 15 residues. CDR3 amino acids: CASSSPGDGDYGYTF. Here the CDR3 DNA reads TGTGCCAGCAGCTCCCCGGGGGACGGGGACTATGGCTACACCTTC.

The chain uses TRBV11-2 and TRBJ2-7, with D possibly being TRBD1 (6 bases). V shed 6 bases and J shed 1 base, with 10 bases lying between them. CDR3 length: 13 residues. The V gene's germline CDR1 is SGHAT and CDR2 FQNNGV. The CDR3 sequence is CASRFTGSYEQYF. In DNA, the CDR3 is TGTGCCAGCAGATTTACAGGGTCCTACGAGCAGTACTTC.

This clone was detected only once. The chain is built from TRBV5-4 and TRBJ2-1, with D perhaps matching TRBD1 (5 bases). Germline V lookup: CDR1 SGHNT, CDR2 YYREEE (reference sequence). Trimming stripped 0 bases from V and 5 bases from J, with 9 bases between. The CDR3 covers 14 residues. CDR3 nucleotide sequence: TGTGCCAGCAGCTTGGACAGGTGGGACAATGAGCAGTTCTTC. Encoded protein: CASSLDRWDNEQFF.

V is TRBV27 and J is TRBJ2-5, with 14 positions matching TRBD2. The CDR3 spans 17 residues. Germline loops: CDR1 MNHEY, CDR2 SMNVEV (reference sequence). V lost 5 bases to trimming and J lost 1 base; unmatched junction nucleotides: 6. CDR3 nucleotide sequence: TGTGCCAGCAGTCGACTAGCGGGAGGGGCCTTCCAAGAGACCCAGTACTTC. Its protein is CASSRLAGGAFQETQYF.

The genes are TRBV19 and TRBJ2-6, with 11 bases identical to TRBD1. This CDR3 region has 18 residues. The junction had 6 bases not matched to a gene; V was cut back by 5 bases and J by 0 bases. Germline CDR1 LNHDA, CDR2 SQIVND (reference sequence). In nucleotides, the CDR3 is TGTGCCAGTAGTCCCTGGACAGGGGGCCTCTCTGGGGCCAACGTCCTGACTTTC. Protein: CASSPWTGGLSGANVLTF.

This clone was observed once. This sequence joins TRBV7-9 and TRBJ2-7; 9 bases match TRBD1. Germline V gives CDR1 SEHNR, CDR2 FQNEAQ (reference sequence). The trim removed 5 bases at V and 6 bases at J, leaving 5 bases unmatched. The CDR3 runs to 13 residues. DNA of the CDR3: TGTGCCAGCAGCCTAGGGACAGGGACCGAGCAGTACTTC. As protein: CASSLGTGTEQYF.

This CDR3 is CASSFQGADTQYF. The CDR3, as DNA: TGTGCCAGCAGCTTCCAGGGGGCAGATACGCAGTATTTT. The chain combines TRBV7-9 with TRBJ2-3; 7 positions match TRBD1. Looked up from germline, CDR1 is SEHNR and CDR2 is FQNEAQ (reference sequence). The CDR3 consists of 13 residues. V was clipped by 3 bases and J by 4 bases; unmatched bases: 1.

The chain has TRBV10-3 and TRBJ1-2; D remains ambiguous. Germline-derived CDR1 and CDR2 are ENHRY and SYGVKD. The V gene lost 2 bases and the J gene lost 2 bases, with 15 bases spanning the gap. The CDR3 is made up of 16 amino acids. The chain's CDR3 is CAISERPHGGNYGYTF. CDR3 DNA sequence: TGTGCCATCAGTGAGCGGCCCCACGGAGGAAACTATGGCTACACCTTC.

V usage is TRBV15 and J usage is TRBJ2-1; 8 bases map to TRBD1. Germline V lookup: CDR1 LNHNV, CDR2 YYDKDF (reference sequence). This CDR3 has 15 residues. With V trimmed by 3 bases and J by 4 bases, 5 bases remained unmatched. This CDR3 reads CATSRGTGKYNEQFF. CDR3 nucleotide sequence: TGTGCCACCAGCAGGGGGACAGGCAAGTACAATGAGCAGTTCTTC.

In DNA, the CDR3 is TGTGCCAGTAGTGGACGAGGGGGATACTCTGGAAACACCATATATTTT. This codes for CASSGRGGYSGNTIYF. This rearrangement joins TRBV19 to TRBJ1-3; perhaps TRBD1 as D (6 bases). The CDR3 spans 16 residues. The V end lost 5 bases, the J end lost 0 bases, and 14 bases lay between the germline ends. CDR1 and CDR2 (germline): LNHDA, SQIVND (reference sequence). The whole variable domain, filled in from reference TRBV19 and TRBJ1-3, reads DGGITQSPKYLFRKEGQNVTLSCEQNLNHDAMYWYRQDPGQGLRLIYYSQIVNDFQKGDIAEGYSVSREKKESFPLTVTSAQKNPTAFYLCASSGRGGYSGNTIYFGEGSWLTVV.

The genes are TRBV6-5 and TRBJ1-3, with D perhaps matching TRBD1 (5 bases). Germline CDR1 and CDR2: MNHEY and SVGAGI. The V end was cut by 2 bases, the J end by 2 bases, with 10 bases between. CDR3 length: 15 residues. CDR3 amino acids: CASSYGHVAGNTIYF. In nucleotides, the CDR3 is TGTGCCAGCAGTTACGGACACGTGGCTGGAAACACCATATATTTT.